These T cell receptor beta chains were read from a single sample in a study of cytotoxic CD8 clonotypes in ibrutinib-treated CLL. Sequenced by immunoSEQ multiplex PCR; TCRdb stores in-frame clones only, minus some. The sample lists 150,000 to 200,000 clones, roughly 90% occurring once. The input for sequencing was PBMCs, taken at disease progression, from a patient treated with ibrutinib. The receptors originated from a human donor with chronic lymphocytic leukemia. The CDR3 runs from the conserved cysteine through the conserved F or W. The D gene is left open where the match is weak. Some rows mark clone size as missing; the rest say once, few, many or name a class of expanded clone.

v_call	clone_size	d_call	j_call	cdr3_nt	cdr3_aa
TRBV11-3	-	TRBD1	TRBJ1-2	TGTGCCAGCAGCTTGGACCGGGACAGGGGGCCCCTATATGGCTACACCTTC	CASSLDRDRGPLYGYTF
TRBV29-1	-	-	TRBJ1-2	TGCAGCGTTCCAGGTAGTTGGGGGTCGGGCTATGGCTACACCTTC	CSVPGSWGSGYGYTF
TRBV7-2	-	TRBD2	TRBJ2-7	TGTGCCAGCAGCTTAGTTGCGGCTAGCGGGGCCTACGAGCAGTACTTC	CASSLVAASGAYEQYF
TRBV6-5	-	-	TRBJ2-2	TGTGCCAGCGCCCCGACTCGGGGGACCGGGGAGCTGTTTTTT	CASAPTRGTGELFF
TRBV18	-	-	TRBJ1-1	TGTGCCAGCTCACCAAGGACCGCTACAGAGAACACTGAAGCTTTCTTT	CASSPRTATENTEAFF
TRBV7-2	once	-	TRBJ1-4	TGTGCCAGCAGCTTAATGGGGAACGAAAAACTGTTTTTT	CASSLMGNEKLFF
TRBV9	-	-	TRBJ1-5	TGTGCCAGCAGCTCCAGCGGCAGGGTAATGGCTCAGCCCCAGCATTTT	CASSSSGRVMAQPQHF
TRBV28	-	-	TRBJ2-7	TGTGCCAGCAGTTTAGAAGTCTACGAGCAGTACTTC	CASSLEVYEQYF
TRBV2	-	-	TRBJ1-1	TGTGCCAGCATGTATGGGTTAGTGGACACTGAAGCTTTCTTT	CASMYGLVDTEAFF
TRBV14	once	-	TRBJ2-5	TGTGCCAGCAGCCAAGCGAGGGGCTGGGAGACCCAGTACTTC	CASSQARGWETQYF
TRBV29-1	-	-	TRBJ2-5	TGCAGCGCTCAAAGTCCAGATCAAGAGACCCAGTACTTC	CSAQSPDQETQYF
TRBV18	-	TRBD1	TRBJ1-1	TGTGCCAGCTCACCCGGGACAGGAATGATGAACACTGAAGCTTTCTTT	CASSPGTGMMNTEAFF
TRBV27	few	-	TRBJ2-2	TGTGCCAGCAGTTTAGGCCCGAGGGACACCGGGGAGCTGTTTTTT	CASSLGPRDTGELFF
TRBV9	-	-	TRBJ1-2	TGTGCCAGCAGCGTAACAGAAGGGGGCTATGGCTACACCTTC	CASSVTEGGYGYTF
TRBV7-9	-	-	TRBJ1-5	TGTGCCAGCAGCTTAGTAGGCGGTCCCAGGACTGGTCAGCCCCAGCATTTT	CASSLVGGPRTGQPQHF
TRBV27	-	-	TRBJ2-2	TGTGCCAGCAGTTTAGGGCAGAACACCGGGGAGCTGTTTTTT	CASSLGQNTGELFF
TRBV6-6	-	-	TRBJ1-1	TGTGCCAGCACTAAAGGAGGGTCTGAAGCTTTCTTT	CASTKGGSEAFF
TRBV29-1	-	TRBD2	TRBJ2-7	TGCAGCGTTGACGCGGGAGGGGCGACTTCCTACGAGCAGTACTTC	CSVDAGGATSYEQYF
TRBV7-8	-	-	TRBJ1-3	TGTGCCAGCAGCTTACAGTCACATCAAGGAAACACCATATATTTT	CASSLQSHQGNTIYF
TRBV28	-	TRBD2	TRBJ2-5	TGTGCCAGCACTCCTAGCGGGCTGCAAGAGACCCAGTACTTC	CASTPSGLQETQYF
TRBV11-3	once	-	TRBJ2-3	TGTGCCAGCAGCCGAGACGGAAGCACAGATACGCAGTATTTT	CASSRDGSTDTQYF
TRBV4-2	-	TRBD1	TRBJ2-5	TGTGCCAGCAGCCAACTTGACAGGGGGCGGCAGACCCAGTACTTC	CASSQLDRGRQTQYF